Below, 23 T cell receptor beta chains from the same sample are listed, as sequenced in a study of T cell responses to AZD1222 COVID-19 vaccine. Here immunoSEQ multiplex PCR was the method, and the copy in TCRdb shows in-frame clones only, minus some. Of 95,000 to 150,000 clones listed, roughly 84% were seen once; the top ten hold 1% to 1.5%. Material: peripheral blood, obtained on day 0 of AZD1222 vaccination. These receptors were taken from an adult in good health.

V usage is TRBV7-9 and J usage is TRBJ2-1; D remains unclear. The length of the CDR3 is 13 residues. Germline CDR1 and CDR2: SEHNR and FQNEAQ (reference sequence). V lost 5 bases and J 8 bases, leaving 13 bases between the germline ends. CDR3 bases: TGTGCCAGCAGCCTCTTGCTGGGCGATGAGCAGTTCTTC. This encodes CASSLLLGDEQFF.

The chain links TRBV6-5 to TRBJ1-5; D is unresolved. Germline V gene sequence: CDR1 MNHEY, CDR2 SVGAGI. This CDR3 comprises 14 residues. Trimming took 0 bases from V and 7 from J, leaving 10 bases between them. The CDR3 region is CASSYSAGSQPQHF. Here the CDR3 DNA reads TGTGCCAGCAGTTACTCGGCGGGGAGCCAGCCCCAGCATTTT.

The chain is built from TRBV19 and TRBJ1-5, with 10 bases that match TRBD1. This CDR3 has 15 amino acids. Germline V gene lookup returns CDR1 LNHDA and CDR2 SQIVND (reference sequence). The trim removed 8 bases at V and 5 bases at J, leaving 9 bases unmatched. For the CDR3, the DNA is TGTGCCAGTTCTAAGCGGACAGGGGGGGATCAGCCCCAGCATTTT. Protein product: CASSKRTGGDQPQHF.

This chain uses TRBV5-8 with TRBJ1-2; tentative D call: TRBD1 (5 bases). The germline V and J ends were trimmed by 3 bases and 4 bases, with 13 bases remaining between them. This CDR3 is 14 amino acids long. Germline values: CDR1 SGHTS, CDR2 YDEGEE. The CDR3 protein is CASSWGGQFYGYTF. The CDR3 DNA sequence: TGTGCCAGCAGCTGGGGAGGACAATTCTATGGCTACACCTTC.

V gene TRBV10-1 combines with J gene TRBJ1-3; D gene ambiguous. Germline-derived CDR1 and CDR2 are WNHNN and SYGVQD (reference sequence). Trimming removed 4 bases from V and 2 bases from J, with 6 bases in between. CDR3 length: 13 amino acids. The CDR3 bases are TGCGCCAGCAGTGCGGATACTGGAAACACCATATATTTT. Translation gives CASSADTGNTIYF.

This chain links TRBV7-2 with TRBJ1-1, with D unresolved. With 5 bases removed from V and 0 bases from J, the gap between germline ends came to 7 bases. Germline V gene data show CDR1 as SGHTA and CDR2 as FQGNSA. CDR3 length equals 13 residues. The CDR3 nucleotides are TGTGCCAGCAGCGGTTTTATGAACACTGAAGCTTTCTTT. Residues: CASSGFMNTEAFF. Using reference TRBV7-2 and TRBJ1-1 for the parts outside the CDR3, the full variable domain is GAGVSQSPSNKVTEKGKDVELRCDPISGHTALYWYRQSLGQGLEFLIYFQGNSAPDKSGLPSDRFSAERTGGSVSTLTIQRTQQEDSAVYLCASSGFMNTEAFFGQGTRLTVV.

V usage is TRBV7-9 and J usage is TRBJ2-7; 10 bases map to TRBD1. Germline V gene sequence: CDR1 SEHNR, CDR2 FQNEAQ (reference sequence). The CDR3 is 16 residues long. J was trimmed by 6 bases and V by 5 bases; bases with no gene match: 13. CDR3 sequence reads: CASSVPTGTGVGEQYF. In nucleotides, the CDR3 is TGTGCCAGCAGCGTACCCACCGGGACAGGGGTGGGCGAGCAGTACTTC.

V gene TRBV4-1 combines with J gene TRBJ1-1; D uncertain. Trimming took 1 base from V and 0 from J, leaving 6 bases between them. CDR1 and CDR2 (germline): MGHRA, YSYEKL. The CDR3 totals 14 residues. The CDR3 sequence: CASSQVGVNTEAFF. The CDR3 coding sequence is TGCGCCAGCAGCCAAGTTGGAGTGAACACTGAAGCTTTCTTT.

J is TRBJ2-3 and V is TRBV6-1, with D possibly TRBD2 on 7 matching bases. Trimming stripped 1 base from V and 5 bases from J, with 16 bases between. This CDR3 comprises 16 residues. Germline V gives CDR1 MNHNS, CDR2 SASEGT. CDR3 loop: CASSEGPGGGGDTQYF. In DNA, the CDR3 is TGTGCCAGCAGTGAAGGCCCCGGAGGGGGGGGAGATACGCAGTATTTT.

The J gene is TRBJ1-2, the V gene TRBV6-5, with a weak D call TRBD1 (5 bases). Germline CDR1 MNHEY, CDR2 SVGAGI. V gave up 6 bases and J gave up 7 bases, with 21 bases separating them. The CDR3 contains 15 residues. CDR3 sequence: CASRAGSGGTGGYTF. CDR3 nucleotides: TGTGCCAGCAGGGCAGGATCGGGGGGAACTGGTGGCTACACCTTC.

V usage is TRBV19 and J usage is TRBJ1-1, with TRBD1 identical over 7 bases. The ends lost 4 bases at V and 0 bases at J; junction bases unmatched: 8. CDR1 is LNHDA, CDR2 SQIVND, per germline (reference sequence). This CDR3 is 16 amino acids long. The CDR3 sequence is CASSTRQGRLNTEAFF. CDR3 nucleotides: TGTGCCAGTAGTACCAGACAGGGCCGGCTGAACACTGAAGCTTTCTTT.

The gene calls are TRBV5-5 and TRBJ2-1; TRBD1 agrees at 7 bases. This CDR3 has 17 amino acids. The V and J ends lost 4 bases and 12 bases, in that order; junction bases with no gene match: 22. The V gene's germline CDR1 is SGHKS and CDR2 YYEKEE (reference sequence). CDR3 DNA sequence: TGTGCCAGCAGCCCACAGCAGGGGGTGCTACCAGGGAATAGGCAGTTCTTC. Translation: CASSPQQGVLPGNRQFF.

Worth noting for this clone: At one end the junction does not follow the germline gene, possibly because of a read error. This rearrangement joins TRBV2 to TRBJ2-7; possibly TRBD2 for D (5 bases). The V gene's germline CDR1 is SNHLY and CDR2 FYNNEI. The CDR3 contains 11 residues. As DNA, the CDR3 is TGTGCCAGCGGCCCGGTGGGGAGCAGACACTTC. It encodes CASGPVGSRHF.

The CDR3 loop is CATSRDLATGNYGYTF. The CDR3 coding sequence is TGTGCCACCAGCAGAGATCTCGCGACGGGGAACTATGGCTACACCTTC. The V gene is TRBV15, the J gene TRBJ1-2; no definite D call. Trimming pared 0 bases from V and 2 bases from J, leaving 13 bases between. CDR1 and CDR2 from the germline V gene are LNHNV and YYDKDF (reference sequence). The CDR3 length is 16 residues.

The genes are TRBV25-1 and TRBJ1-2, with D maybe TRBD1 (5 bases). With 3 bases removed from V and 4 bases from J, the gap between germline ends came to 6 bases. The CDR3 is made up of 12 amino acids. CDR1 is MGHDK, CDR2 SYGVNS, per germline. The CDR3 reads CASSETVYGYTF. The CDR3 nucleotides are TGTGCCAGCAGTGAGACAGTCTATGGCTACACCTTC.

This clone has just one count. The chain couples TRBV2 to TRBJ2-2; D gene uncertain. Germline V lookup: CDR1 SNHLY, CDR2 FYNNEI. This CDR3 is built from 13 residues. V lost 8 bases to trimming and J lost 5 bases, with 12 bases between them. CDR3 in amino acids: CASVQLGTGELFF. The CDR3 region has the DNA TGTGCCAGCGTCCAGCTGGGAACCGGGGAGCTGTTTTTT.

The V and J genes are TRBV7-6 and TRBJ2-1; TRBD2 aligns across 10 bases. From germline, CDR1 is SGHVS and CDR2 FNYEAQ. This CDR3 region has 17 residues. Losses at the gene ends were 1 base for V and 5 bases for J; bases not matched to a gene: 8. The CDR3 DNA sequence: TGTGCCAGCAGCTTAGAAGCCGTGGGACTAGCGAACAATGAGCAGTTCTTC. The encoded protein is CASSLEAVGLANNEQFF.

This clone was seen once. The chain combines TRBV10-3 with TRBJ2-7, with 8 bases that match TRBD1. Germline loops: CDR1 ENHRY, CDR2 SYGVKD. V trimming: 2 bases; J trimming: 3 bases; junction bases outside the gene matches: 9. The CDR3 runs 16 residues. CDR3 coding DNA: TGTGCCATCAGTGAGCCCCGGACAGGGATCGGCTACGAGCAGTACTTC. It translates to CAISEPRTGIGYEQYF.

This chain uses TRBV3-1 (or the pseudogene TRBV3-2) with TRBJ1-2; 7 positions match TRBD1. With V trimmed by 3 bases and J by 8 bases, 15 bases remained unmatched. CDR1 and CDR2 from the germline V gene are LGHDT and YNNKEL (reference sequence). The CDR3 extends over 16 amino acids. The CDR3 sequence is CASSQDGTAKTRGYTF. CDR3 DNA: TGTGCCAGCAGCCAGGACGGGACAGCCAAAACGCGAGGCTACACCTTC.

The V gene is TRBV6-5, the J gene TRBJ1-5, with no clear D. The V gene lost 8 bases and the J gene lost 7 bases, with 15 bases spanning the gap. Germline V lookup: CDR1 MNHEY, CDR2 SVGAGI. CDR3 size: 13 residues. CDR3: CASGERGSQPQHF. Written as DNA, the CDR3 is TGTGCCAGCGGCGAAAGAGGGTCGCAGCCCCAGCATTTT.

The chain joins TRBV9 to TRBJ1-1, with D unclear. The length of the CDR3 is 15 residues. The germline gives CDR1 SGDLS, CDR2 YYNGEE. With 0 bases removed from V and 0 bases from J, the gap between germline ends came to 9 bases. CDR3 bases: TGTGCCAGCAGCGTAGTGGCATCTATGAACACTGAAGCTTTCTTT. Residues: CASSVVASMNTEAFF. Full variable domain (outside the CDR3, taken from reference TRBV9 and TRBJ1-1): DSGVTQTPKHLITATGQRVTLRCSPRSGDLSVYWYQQSLDQGLQFLIQYYNGEERAKGNILERFSAQQFPDLHSELNLSSLELGDSALYFCASSVVASMNTEAFFGQGTRLTVV.

This chain connects TRBV5-1 to TRBJ2-5; the match to TRBD2 covers 10 bases. Germline CDR1 is SGHRS and CDR2 is YFSETQ. V shed 0 bases, J shed 2 bases, and the junction held 4 bases outside the gene matches. This CDR3 is 16 amino acids long. The CDR3 here is CASSLGPSGGQETQYF. The DNA of the CDR3 is TGCGCCAGCAGCTTGGGGCCTAGCGGGGGACAAGAGACCCAGTACTTC. Combining the CDR3 with reference TRBV5-1 and TRBJ2-5 gives the whole variable domain KAGVTQTPRYLIKTRGQQVTLSCSPISGHRSVSWYQQTPGQGLQFLFEYFSETQRNKGNFPGRFSGRQFSNSRSEMNVSTLELGDSALYLCASSLGPSGGQETQYFGPGTRLLVL.

The chain is built from TRBV2 and TRBJ1-1, with D unclear. Germline V lookup: CDR1 SNHLY, CDR2 FYNNEI. V lost 6 bases and J 11 bases, leaving 16 bases between the germline ends. The CDR3 covers 12 residues. The CDR3 here is CASSRKAGRAFF. CDR3 coding DNA: TGTGCCAGCAGCCGGAAGGCGGGAAGGGCTTTCTTT.